The entry that follows covers one TCR beta chain sequence. Its specificity is not known. The sample belongs to a study of identical twins. Points from the study as a whole: Within cord blood, abundant beta clonotypes carried fewer insertions, but memory repertoires showed no such trend. Out-of-frame TCR alpha sharing observed in monozygotic twins exceeded model estimates.

Healthy Caucasians provided all donations. Germline V gene data show CDR1 as LNHNV and CDR2 as YYDKDF (reference sequence). The CDR3 totals 16 residues. V gave up 1 base and J gave up 11 bases, with 20 bases separating them. TCRdb re-derived calls from the 5' RACE reads in MiXCR, one entry per CDR3 protein. Among about 890,000 distinct CDR3 sequences listed, around an eighth were seen once. The sample was also linked to a second study, of yellow fever vaccine responses in identical twins. That report notes: Twins' vaccine T cell response reportedly gave the appearance of partial convergence and partial personalization.

This sequence was found in a woman aged 18-35 years in good health. V and J are TRBV15 and TRBJ2-2; D might be TRBD1 (5 bases). Material for sequencing was PBMCs. CDR3 nucleotide sequence: TGTGCCACCAGCAGAGGGGAAAGGGCAGGGCCCGCCGAGCTGTTTTTT. Translation gives CATSRGERAGPAELFF. Together with reference TRBV15 and TRBJ2-2, the CDR3 gives the full variable domain: DAMVIQNPRYQVTQFGKPVTLSCSQTLNHNVMYWYQQKSSQAPKLLFHYYDKDFNNEADTPDNFQSRRPNTSFCFLDIRSPGLGDTAMYLCATSRGERAGPAELFFGEGSRLTVL.